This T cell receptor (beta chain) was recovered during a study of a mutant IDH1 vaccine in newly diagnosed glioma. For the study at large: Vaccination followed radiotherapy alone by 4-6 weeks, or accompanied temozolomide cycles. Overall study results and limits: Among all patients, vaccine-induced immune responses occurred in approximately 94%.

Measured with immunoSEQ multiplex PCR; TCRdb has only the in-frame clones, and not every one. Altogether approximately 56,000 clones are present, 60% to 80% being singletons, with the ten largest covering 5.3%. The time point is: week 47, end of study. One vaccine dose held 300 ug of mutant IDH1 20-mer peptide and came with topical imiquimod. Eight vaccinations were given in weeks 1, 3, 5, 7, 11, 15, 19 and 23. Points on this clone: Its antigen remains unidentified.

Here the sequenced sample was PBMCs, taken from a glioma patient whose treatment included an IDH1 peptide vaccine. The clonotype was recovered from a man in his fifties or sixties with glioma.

The CDR3 region is CASSMTNRANEKLFF. The CDR3 region has the DNA TGTGCCAGCAGCATGACAAACAGAGCTAATGAAAAACTGTTTTTT. The chain links TRBV14 to TRBJ1-4; D not resolved. CDR1 is SGHDN, CDR2 FVKESK, per germline. Trimming pared 5 bases from V and 3 bases from J, leaving 13 bases between. The CDR3 totals 15 residues.